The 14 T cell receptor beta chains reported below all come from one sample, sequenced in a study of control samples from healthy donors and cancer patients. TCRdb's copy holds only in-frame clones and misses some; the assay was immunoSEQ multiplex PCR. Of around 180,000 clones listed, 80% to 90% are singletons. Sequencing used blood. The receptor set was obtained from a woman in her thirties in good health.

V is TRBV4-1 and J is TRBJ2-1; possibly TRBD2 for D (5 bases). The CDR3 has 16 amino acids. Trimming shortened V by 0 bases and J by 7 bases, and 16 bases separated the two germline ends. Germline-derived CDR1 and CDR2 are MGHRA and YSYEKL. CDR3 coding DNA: TGCGCCAGCAGCCAAGATTTTAACAGCGGACGGAATGAGCAGTTCTTC. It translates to CASSQDFNSGRNEQFF.

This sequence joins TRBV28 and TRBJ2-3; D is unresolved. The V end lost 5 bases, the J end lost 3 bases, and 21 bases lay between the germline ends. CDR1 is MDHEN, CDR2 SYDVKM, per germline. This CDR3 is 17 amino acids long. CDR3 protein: CASSGTTVFFGTDTQYF. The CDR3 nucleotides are TGTGCCAGCAGTGGAACTACAGTCTTTTTTGGAACAGATACGCAGTATTTT.

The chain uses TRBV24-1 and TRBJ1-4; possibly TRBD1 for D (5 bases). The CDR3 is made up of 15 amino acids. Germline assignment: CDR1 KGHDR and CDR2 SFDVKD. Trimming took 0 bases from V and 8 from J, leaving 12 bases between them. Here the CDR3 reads CATSDLSQGHEKLFF. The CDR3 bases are TGTGCCACCAGTGATTTGTCTCAGGGTCACGAAAAACTGTTTTTT.

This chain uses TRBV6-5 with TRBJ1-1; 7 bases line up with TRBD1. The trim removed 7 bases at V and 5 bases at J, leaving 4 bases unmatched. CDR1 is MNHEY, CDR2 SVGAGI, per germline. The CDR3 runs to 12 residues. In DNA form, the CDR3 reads TGTGCCAGCACGACAGGGTATACTGAAGCTTTCTTT. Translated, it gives CASTTGYTEAFF.

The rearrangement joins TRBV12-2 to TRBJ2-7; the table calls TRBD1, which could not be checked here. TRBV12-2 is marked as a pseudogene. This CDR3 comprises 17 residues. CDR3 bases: TGTGCAAGTCGCTTAGGGTCGATTGTAACCGGGACAGACGAGCAGTACGTC. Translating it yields CASRLGSIVTGTDEQYV.

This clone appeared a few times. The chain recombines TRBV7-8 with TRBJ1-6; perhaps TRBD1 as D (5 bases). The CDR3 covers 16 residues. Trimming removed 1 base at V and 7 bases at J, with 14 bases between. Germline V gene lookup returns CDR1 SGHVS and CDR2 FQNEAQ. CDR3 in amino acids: CASSLGGAGLNSPLHF. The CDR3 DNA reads TGTGCCAGCAGCTTAGGAGGGGCAGGCTTAAATTCACCCCTCCACTTT.

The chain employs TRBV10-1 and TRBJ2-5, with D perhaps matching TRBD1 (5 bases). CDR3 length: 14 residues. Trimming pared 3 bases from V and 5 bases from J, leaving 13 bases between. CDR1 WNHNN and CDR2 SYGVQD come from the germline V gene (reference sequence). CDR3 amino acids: CASSDGQGRETQYF. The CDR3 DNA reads TGCGCCAGCAGTGATGGGCAGGGAAGGGAGACCCAGTACTTC.

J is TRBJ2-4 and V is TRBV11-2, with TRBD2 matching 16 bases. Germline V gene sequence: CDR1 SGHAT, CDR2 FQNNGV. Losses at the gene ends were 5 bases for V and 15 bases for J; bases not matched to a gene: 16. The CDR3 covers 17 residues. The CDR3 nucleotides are TGTGCCAGCAGCCCCGACACGGGACTAGCGGGGGGGCCGGGTTGGTACTTC. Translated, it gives CASSPDTGLAGGPGWYF.

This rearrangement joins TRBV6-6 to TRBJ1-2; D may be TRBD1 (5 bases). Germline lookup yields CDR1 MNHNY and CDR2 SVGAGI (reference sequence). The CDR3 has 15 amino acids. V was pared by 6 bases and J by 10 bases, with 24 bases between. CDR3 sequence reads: CASSYGAGLGDDYTF. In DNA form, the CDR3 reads TGTGCCAGCAGCTATGGGGCCGGGTTGGGGGACGACTACACCTTC.

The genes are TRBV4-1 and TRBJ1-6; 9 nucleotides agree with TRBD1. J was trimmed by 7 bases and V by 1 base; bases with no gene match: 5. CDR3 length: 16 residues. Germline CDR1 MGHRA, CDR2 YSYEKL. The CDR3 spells CASSQAGTGFNSPLHF. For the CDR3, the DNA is TGCGCCAGCAGCCAAGCCGGGACAGGGTTCAATTCACCCCTCCACTTT.

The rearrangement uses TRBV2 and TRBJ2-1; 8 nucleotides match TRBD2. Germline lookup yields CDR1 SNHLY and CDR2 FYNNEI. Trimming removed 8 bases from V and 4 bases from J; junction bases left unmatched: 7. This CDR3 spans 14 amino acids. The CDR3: CASSRLAQYNEQFF. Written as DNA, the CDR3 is TGTGCCAGCTCACGACTAGCGCAGTACAATGAGCAGTTCTTC.

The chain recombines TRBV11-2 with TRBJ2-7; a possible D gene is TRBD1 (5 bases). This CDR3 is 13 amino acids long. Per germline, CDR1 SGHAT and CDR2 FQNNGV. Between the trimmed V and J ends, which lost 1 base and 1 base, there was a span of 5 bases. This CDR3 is CASSLGTSYEQYF. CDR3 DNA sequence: TGTGCCAGCAGCTTAGGGACATCCTACGAGCAGTACTTC. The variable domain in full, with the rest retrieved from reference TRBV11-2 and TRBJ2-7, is EAGVAQSPRYKIIEKRQSVAFWCNPISGHATLYWYQQILGQGPKLLIQFQNNGVVDDSQLPKDRFSAERLKGVDSTLKIQPAKLEDSAVYLCASSLGTSYEQYFGPGTRLTVT.

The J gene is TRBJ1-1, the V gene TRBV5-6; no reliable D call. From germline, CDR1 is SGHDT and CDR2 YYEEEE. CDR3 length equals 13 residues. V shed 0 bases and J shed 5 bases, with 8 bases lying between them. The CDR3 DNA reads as TGTGCCAGCAGCTTGGAGTTGGGGACTGAAGCTTTCTTT. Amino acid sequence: CASSLELGTEAFF.

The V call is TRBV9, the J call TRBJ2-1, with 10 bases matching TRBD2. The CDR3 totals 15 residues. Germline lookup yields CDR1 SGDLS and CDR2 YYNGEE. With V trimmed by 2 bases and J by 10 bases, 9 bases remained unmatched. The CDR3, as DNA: TGTGCCAGCAGCGTGACTAGCGGGCCCGTCGCGGAGCAGTTCTTC. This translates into CASSVTSGPVAEQFF.